This record covers a single T cell receptor (beta chain). The sample originates from a study of blood T cell repertoires in COVID-19. About the study: Italy, Spain and the United States were the sources of the convalescent and acute COVID-19 samples. Sample material is recorded as cDNA or gDNA derived from T cells, B-cell-depleted T cells, or PBMCs.

Under the authors' procedure: Amplification of reference gene primers provided the estimated nucleated cell counts. Clones were sequenced by immunoSEQ multiplex PCR, and TCRdb holds only the in-frame ones, with some missing. That table supplies the V and J calls and clone size; D and trimming were determined from the DNA. The table lists 120,000 to 150,000 clones, over 60% of them singletons. The sample taken for sequencing was peripheral blood. The sequence was collected from a man aged 80 or over with acute or convalescent COVID-19.

CDR3 DNA: TGTGCCAGCAGTCAACCCCGGAGGACGGGATCCTACAATGAGCAGTTCTTC. It yields the protein CASSQPRRTGSYNEQFF. The chain combines TRBV3-1 (or the pseudogene TRBV3-2) with TRBJ2-1; tentatively, D is TRBD2 (5 bases). Trimming shortened V by 6 bases and J by 1 base, and 19 bases separated the two germline ends. CDR1 LGHDT and CDR2 YNNKEL come from the germline V gene (reference sequence). CDR3 length equals 17 residues.